This TCR beta chain was sequenced in a study of blood T cell repertoires in COVID-19. Study summary: Sources were T cells, B-cell-depleted T cells, or PBMCs; the material itself was cDNA or gDNA.

The assay was immunoSEQ multiplex PCR, and TCRdb's table has in-frame clones only and misses some. Among approximately 80,000 clones listed, over 65% were seen once. Trimming cost V 3 bases and J 7 bases, with 20 bases left between them. The CDR3 runs to 16 residues. Germline V gives CDR1 SGHTA, CDR2 FQGTGA. The TCR originated in a man aged 45-65 years with active or convalescent COVID-19. The chain is built from TRBV7-3 and TRBJ2-3; tentative D call: TRBD2 (5 bases). Sequences were obtained from peripheral blood. CDR3 sequence reads: CASSLRAGADPNTQYF. Here the CDR3 DNA reads TGTGCCAGCAGCTTGCGCGCGGGTGCAGACCCGAATACGCAGTATTTT.